The present entry profiles one T cell receptor (beta chain) with its context. Its antigen is unknown. For sequencing, a NextSeq 550 was employed. The Human TCR Profiling Kit (MiLaboratory) was used to make UMI-labeled 5' RACE TRB cDNA libraries. The full amount of extracted RNA was used for cDNA synthesis, and the full amount of resulting cDNA was used for PCR amplification. Libraries were prepared in parallel using an identical number of PCR cycles. For the original study's pipeline: With a requirement of at least two reads per UMI, MIGEC and MiXCR extracted about 50,000 +/- 10,000 unique UMI-labeled TRB cDNA molecules per library. An average of about 40,000 +/- 10,000 functional in-frame TRB CDR3 nucleotide clonotypes without stop codons was found per library. After downsampling to 5000 UMI-labeled TRB molecules per sample, diversity metrics, including normalized Shannon-Wiener and Chao1, were computed in VDJtools. VDJtools was used to calculate clonotype-size-weighted physicochemical properties of the central five CDR3 residues, namely interaction energy, strength, volume and Kidera factor 4. TCRdb reprocessed the reads into one record per CDR3 protein sequence, lacking DNA. These V and J calls rely on TCRdb rather than the paper's analysis. This sample's table has entries for 150,000 to 180,000 distinct CDR3 sequences. 0.45% to 0.6% of the sample comes from the top ten.

From its cysteine to its phenylalanine, the CDR3 spans 14 amino acids. The DNA is unrecorded. CDR1 and CDR2 were assigned from the germline V gene (reference sequence) as SEHNR and FQNEAQ. For each CD8+ T cell subset, flow sorting was done in triplicate, and roughly 320,000 cells per subset went directly into RLT lysis buffer. To keep memory contaminants out, a stringent definition of naive CD8+ T cells was applied: CD45RO-CCR7+CD27+CD95-. Peripheral blood mononuclear cells were isolated from buffy coats using standard density gradient centrifugation. A FACSAria III was used to flow-sort naive CD8+ T cells into CXCR3-negative and CXCR3-positive populations. Total RNA was extracted from sorted cells using an RNeasy Mini Kit. The data are from a study of CXCR3-negative and CXCR3-positive naive CD8 T cells (dated by TCRdb to between 2018 and 2020). Regarding the study in general: In total, approximately 140 million TRB reads were obtained, or roughly 1.5 +/- 0.3 million reads per library. The diversity and physicochemical repertoire analyses included about a dozen donors pooled from two independent experiments. The TRBV-TRBJ cluster analysis covered naive subsets from 5 donors and memory cells from 3 donors. What the work shows at the level of the full study, not this receptor alone: Compared with CXCR3-negative naive cells, CXCR3-positive naive cells had TRB CDR3s with higher hydrophobicity (lower Kidera factor 4), lower energy, and higher strength and volume indices. Repertoire diversity was comparably high in both naive subsets but much lower in memory CD8+ T cells. Freshly isolated PBMCs were used for most assays because CXCR3 expression went down partially after cryopreservation. TRBV-TRBJ usage was similar between naive CXCR3-negative and CXCR3-positive cells from the same donor, while memory cells showed distinct patterns. Because surface CD5, which is linked to self-reactivity in mice, was comparable between the naive subsets, TCR interaction strength was also inferred from the physicochemical properties of TRB CDR3s.

The receptor was derived from a human donor in good health. Some clones in this sample may be carry-over from other donors' samples. The sequenced material came from naive CXCR3+ CD8+ T cells from blood. Per the publication, the cell subset or site label means: CD45RO-CCR7+CD27+CD95- naive CD8+ T cells expressing CXCR3 (TNR3+). In this chain, TRBV7-9 is recombined with TRBJ2-1; TCRdb outputs TRBD2, but without DNA this stays unchecked. The CDR3 has the sequence CASSPSPDHNEQFF.